Listed below are T cell receptor beta chains from one sample, sequenced in a study of T cells in Graves' hyperthyroidism and ophthalmopathy. One entry per CDR3 protein results from TCRdb running MiXCR on the multiplex PCR reads. There are roughly 380,000 distinct CDR3 sequences in the sample; around 14% occur only once, and roughly 11% lies in the top ten. Sequencing was performed on blood. All receptors derive from a woman aged 55-70 years with Graves' hyperthyroidism. CDR3s include the opening cysteine and the closing phenylalanine or tryptophan. The order of the fields is CDR3 DNA, CDR3 protein, clone size, D gene, J gene, V gene. A D gene is named only where the DNA matches it firmly. The size entry is marked missing in some rows and otherwise reads once, few, many or a size class.

CDR3 DNA: TGTGCCATCAACTCCCAACGGGGTAGCGGCTACGAGCAGTACTTC
CDR3 protein: CAINSQRGSGYEQYF
clone size: many
D gene: -
J gene: TRBJ2-7
V gene: TRBV10-3

CDR3 DNA: TGCAGTGCTAGAGCCCCCCTAGCGGGCTCCTACAATGAGCAGTTCTTC
CDR3 protein: CSARAPLAGSYNEQFF
clone size: -
D gene: TRBD2
J gene: TRBJ2-1
V gene: TRBV20-1

CDR3 DNA: TGTGCCAGCAGTTTAGTATCACTAGCGGGAGGTCTTGAGCAGTTCTTC
CDR3 protein: CASSLVSLAGGLEQFF
clone size: many
D gene: TRBD2
J gene: TRBJ2-1
V gene: TRBV12-3/TRBV12-4

CDR3 DNA: TGTGCCAGCAGTCCTACCCTGGGGAGGGAGCGTAACTATGGCTACACCTTC
CDR3 protein: CASSPTLGRERNYGYTF
clone size: -
D gene: -
J gene: TRBJ1-2
V gene: TRBV12-3/TRBV12-4

CDR3 DNA: TGTGCCAGTAAAGGACAGGGGATGCCCGGGGAGCTGTTTTTT
CDR3 protein: CASKGQGMPGELFF
clone size: -
D gene: TRBD1
J gene: TRBJ2-2
V gene: TRBV19

CDR3 DNA: TGTGCCAGTAGTATAGGCGGGCAGGGCTACTACGAGCAGTACTTC
CDR3 protein: CASSIGGQGYYEQYF
clone size: -
D gene: -
J gene: TRBJ2-7
V gene: TRBV19

CDR3 DNA: TGCAGTGCTGGACTGGGGGATACGCAGTATTTT
CDR3 protein: CSAGLGDTQYF
clone size: -
D gene: -
J gene: TRBJ2-3
V gene: TRBV20-1

CDR3 DNA: TGCAGTGCCCCCCCACAGGCTGATTTCTATGGCTACACCTTC
CDR3 protein: CSAPPQADFYGYTF
clone size: many
D gene: -
J gene: TRBJ1-2
V gene: TRBV20-1

CDR3 DNA: TGCGCCAGCAGCTTGGAATGGGGGCTCAACTACGAGCAGTACTTC
CDR3 protein: CASSLEWGLNYEQYF
clone size: -
D gene: -
J gene: TRBJ2-7
V gene: TRBV5-5

CDR3 DNA: TGTGCCAGCAGTTCAGCAGGTTGGGGAGACCATGAAGTCGGGCAGTACTTC
CDR3 protein: CASSSAGWGDHEVGQYF
clone size: -
D gene: -
J gene: TRBJ2-7
V gene: TRBV6-1

CDR3 DNA: TGTGCCAGCAGCTTAGCCGGGCAGGGGAACGTAACTAATGAAAAACTGTTTTTT
CDR3 protein: CASSLAGQGNVTNEKLFF
clone size: once
D gene: -
J gene: TRBJ1-4
V gene: TRBV11-1

CDR3 DNA: TGTGCCACCAGTGATAGGGGTTCGATGAACACTGAAGCTTTCTTT
CDR3 protein: CATSDRGSMNTEAFF
clone size: many
D gene: -
J gene: TRBJ1-1
V gene: TRBV24-1

CDR3 DNA: TGCAGCGTTGAAGATCGGCTAGCGCAAAAGTTTGGTGAGCAGTTCTTC
CDR3 protein: CSVEDRLAQKFGEQFF
clone size: -
D gene: -
J gene: TRBJ2-1
V gene: TRBV29-1